These 8 T cell receptor beta chains came from one sample sequenced in a study of shared clonotypes between healthy human individuals. Data came from immunoSEQ multiplex PCR; TCRdb stores just in-frame clones and leaves some out. The sample holds about 2.1 million clones; about 94% are singletons and the top ten take approximately 1.6%. Naive CD8 cells lacked CD45RO and underwent positive selection for CCR7, leaving out terminally differentiated effector memory CD45RA+ cells. Source material: naive CD8+ T cells from PBMCs. Source of these receptors: a man younger than 30 in good health. Some clones in this sample may be carry-over from other donors' samples.

V usage is TRBV4-3 and J usage is TRBJ2-1, with TRBD2 matching 10 bases. The CDR3 consists of 17 residues. CDR1 and CDR2 (germline): LGHNA, YSLEER. V shed 1 base and J 5 bases; nucleotides not matched to a gene: 8. This chain's CDR3 is CASSQVSGLADHNEQFF. DNA for the CDR3: TGCGCCAGCAGCCAAGTAAGCGGACTAGCGGATCACAATGAGCAGTTCTTC.

The rearrangement uses TRBV27 and TRBJ1-1; D is ambiguous. Per the germline V gene, CDR1 is MNHEY and CDR2 is SMNVEV (reference sequence). This CDR3 is 13 amino acids long. V lost 6 bases to trimming and J lost 5 bases, with 13 bases between them. The CDR3 nucleotides are TGTGCCAGCAGCAACGAATTTTTAACTGAAGCTTTCTTT. It is translated as CASSNEFLTEAFF.

The chain has TRBV7-6 and TRBJ2-5; D gene ambiguous. Germline CDR1 SGHVS, CDR2 FNYEAQ. Trimming stripped 5 bases from V and 1 base from J, with 5 bases between. This CDR3 has 12 amino acids. The chain's CDR3 is CASSDAQETQYF. The DNA of the CDR3 is TGTGCCAGCAGCGACGCCCAAGAGACCCAGTACTTC.

V usage is TRBV11-2 and J usage is TRBJ2-5, with 12 bases aligning to TRBD2. This CDR3 has 14 amino acids. V dropped 5 bases and J dropped 9; count of bases not matched to a gene: 7. Germline CDR1 and CDR2: SGHAT and FQNNGV. The CDR3 coding sequence is TGTGCCAGCAGCCCACGGACTAGCGGGAACCCCCAGTACTTC. Translating it yields CASSPRTSGNPQYF.

V usage is TRBV15 and J usage is TRBJ2-1, with D possibly matching TRBD2 (6 bases). The CDR3 has 16 residues. V dropped 3 bases and J dropped 0 bases, with 12 bases sitting between them. The germline CDR1 and CDR2 sequences are LNHNV and YYDKDF (reference sequence). The DNA for the CDR3 is TGTGCCACCAGCAGTGGCGGGACCGCCTCCTACAATGAGCAGTTCTTC. This sequence encodes CATSSGGTASYNEQFF. Full variable domain (remainder filled in from reference TRBV15 and TRBJ2-1): DAMVIQNPRYQVTQFGKPVTLSCSQTLNHNVMYWYQQKSSQAPKLLFHYYDKDFNNEADTPDNFQSRRPNTSFCFLDIRSPGLGDTAMYLCATSSGGTASYNEQFFGPGTRLTVL.

The chain has TRBV19 and TRBJ1-2; no firm D call. With 1 base removed from V and 8 bases from J, the gap between germline ends came to 11 bases. The germline gives CDR1 LNHDA, CDR2 SQIVND (reference sequence). This CDR3 contains 13 residues. The CDR3 DNA follows: TGTGCCAGTAGTATAGGCCCCTCTGAGGGCTACACCTTC. Translated, it gives CASSIGPSEGYTF.

About this clone itself: The same CDR3 arises from other DNA sequences in this sample as well. This sequence joins TRBV19 and TRBJ2-1; no definite D call. This CDR3 spans 13 amino acids. Trimming stripped 1 base from V and 4 bases from J, with 5 bases between. Germline V gene data show CDR1 as LNHDA and CDR2 as SQIVND (reference sequence). This chain's CDR3 is CASSIGSYNEQFF. CDR3 bases: TGTGCCAGTAGTATAGGCAGTTACAATGAGCAGTTCTTC.

The chain links TRBV29-1 to TRBJ2-1, with D perhaps matching TRBD2 (6 bases). The germline V gene encodes CDR1 SQVTM and CDR2 ANQGSEA. The CDR3 totals 15 residues. V was shortened by 4 bases and J by 3 bases, with 16 bases between the two germline ends. This CDR3 is CSVVHRDSLYNEQFF. CDR3 DNA: TGCAGCGTTGTACACCGGGACTCCCTCTACAATGAGCAGTTCTTC.